The 11 T cell receptor beta chains given below trace back to one sample, sequenced in a study of molecular identifiers for immune sequencing clone quantification. TCRdb re-derived calls from the PCR reads in MiXCR, one entry per CDR3 protein. This sample has about 510,000 distinct CDR3 sequences, with under 30% found just once. The material sequenced was naive CD8+ T cells from blood, with Jurkat cell RNA spiked in. The subset denotes: FACS-sorted CD8+CD4-CCR7+CD45RA+ naive T cells. The receptors come from a human donor in good health. Some libraries in this study had Jurkat cell RNA spiked in.

This clonotype was seen ten or more times. The CDR3 DNA reads TGTGCCAGCAGCTTAGGACCGATAACCTACGAGCAGTACTTC. Translating gives CASSLGPITYEQYF. The rearrangement uses TRBV7-9 and TRBJ2-7, with D hard to call. The CDR3 loop spans 14 amino acids. In germline, CDR1 is SEHNR, CDR2 FQNEAQ (reference sequence). V lost 1 base and J lost 2, with 9 bases in between.

This clonotype was detected many times. The chain uses TRBV29-1 and TRBJ2-5; D is perhaps TRBD1 (5 bases). The CDR3 contains 13 residues. Germline loops: CDR1 SQVTM, CDR2 ANQGSEA. Trimming removed 2 bases from V and 5 bases from J, with 12 bases in between. The CDR3 protein is CSVEPQGPETQYF. The CDR3 DNA reads as TGCAGCGTTGAACCCCAGGGTCCTGAGACCCAGTACTTC.

As for this clonotype: A much larger clonotype is one base distant, so this may be a read error. The chain carries TRBV7-9 and TRBJ1-3; no definite D call. The germline V and J ends were trimmed by 3 bases and 2 bases, with 14 bases remaining between them. CDR3 size: 16 residues. The germline gives CDR1 SEHNR, CDR2 FQNEAQ (reference sequence). CDR3 DNA: TGTGCCAGCAGCTTTTTGGACCACGCGGCTGGAAACACCATATATTTT. As protein: CASSFLDHAAGNTIYF.

The chain carries TRBV19 and TRBJ2-2; the D gene is possibly TRBD1 (6 bases). Germline CDR1 and CDR2: LNHDA and SQIVND (reference sequence). This CDR3 spans 16 amino acids. With 2 bases removed from V and 0 bases from J, the gap between germline ends came to 10 bases. The CDR3 reads CASSIMGTPNTGELFF. The CDR3 DNA reads as TGTGCCAGTAGTATAATGGGGACACCGAACACCGGGGAGCTGTTTTTT. Full variable domain (outside the CDR3, taken from reference TRBV19 and TRBJ2-2): DGGITQSPKYLFRKEGQNVTLSCEQNLNHDAMYWYRQDPGQGLRLIYYSQIVNDFQKGDIAEGYSVSREKKESFPLTVTSAQKNPTAFYLCASSIMGTPNTGELFFGEGSRLTVL.

The chain combines TRBV7-6 with TRBJ2-5; D not certain. This CDR3 is 16 amino acids long. CDR1 is SGHVS and CDR2 is FNYEAQ in the germline V gene. V was pared by 1 base and J by 0 bases, with 12 bases between. The DNA for the CDR3 is TGTGCCAGCAGCTTAGAAAGTCCAACCTACCAAGAGACCCAGTACTTC. Its translation is CASSLESPTYQETQYF.

To note about this clonotype: One base away lies a much larger clone, so this may be a sequencing read error. This chain links TRBV7-8 with TRBJ2-1, with 10 positions matching TRBD1. Germline CDR1 reads SGHVS; CDR2 reads FQNEAQ. Unmatched junction bases numbered 12, after V lost 8 bases and J lost 5 bases. There are 16 residues in the CDR3. CDR3 nucleotide sequence: TGTGCCAGCGGCCACGTCGACAGGGGGCTCGACAATGAGCAGTTCTTC. This encodes CASGHVDRGLDNEQFF.

The chain couples TRBV7-9 to TRBJ2-1; weak D call: TRBD2 (6 bases). The CDR3 has 15 amino acids. The V gene's germline CDR1 is SEHNR and CDR2 FQNEAQ (reference sequence). Between the trimmed V and J ends, which lost 4 bases and 3 bases, there was a span of 13 bases. The CDR3 loop reads CASSSTLADYNEQFF. CDR3 bases: TGTGCCAGCAGCTCCACTTTAGCGGACTACAATGAGCAGTTCTTC.

This sequence joins TRBV5-3 and TRBJ2-7; TRBD1 agrees at 9 bases. TRBV5-3 is reported as an ORF; its role is uncertain. CDR3 length: 13 amino acids. DNA of the CDR3: TGTGACAGCAAGGGACAGGGAGGGTACGAGCAGTACTTC. Residues: CDSKGQGGYEQYF.

This clonotype was counted between two and nine times. The V and J genes are TRBV6-2 or TRBV6-3 and TRBJ1-2; possible D gene TRBD1, 5 bases. Trimming removed 1 base from V and 4 bases from J, with 7 bases in between. CDR1 and CDR2 (germline): MNHEY, SVGEGT. The length of the CDR3 is 13 residues. The CDR3 spells CASSYYRSYGYTF. The CDR3 DNA reads TGTGCCAGCAGTTACTACAGGAGCTATGGCTACACCTTC.

The V gene is TRBV5-1, the J gene TRBJ2-6; D gene ambiguous. The V end was cut by 2 bases, the J end by 4 bases, with 10 bases between. Germline CDR1 is SGHRS and CDR2 is YFSETQ. The CDR3 length is 15 residues. In nucleotides, the CDR3 is TGCGCCAGCAGCTTACGAGAAACGGGGGCCAACGTCCTGACTTTC. Its protein product is CASSLRETGANVLTF.

In this sample, this clonotype turned up many times. The J gene is TRBJ2-7, the V gene TRBV7-9; the D gene is possibly TRBD1 (5 bases). CDR3 length: 11 residues. Trimming left V 7 bases short and J 4 bases short, with 8 bases between. CDR1 SEHNR and CDR2 FQNEAQ come from the germline V gene (reference sequence). CDR3 nucleotide sequence: TGTGCCAGCACCGACAGTTACGAGCAGTACTTC. Translating gives CASTDSYEQYF.